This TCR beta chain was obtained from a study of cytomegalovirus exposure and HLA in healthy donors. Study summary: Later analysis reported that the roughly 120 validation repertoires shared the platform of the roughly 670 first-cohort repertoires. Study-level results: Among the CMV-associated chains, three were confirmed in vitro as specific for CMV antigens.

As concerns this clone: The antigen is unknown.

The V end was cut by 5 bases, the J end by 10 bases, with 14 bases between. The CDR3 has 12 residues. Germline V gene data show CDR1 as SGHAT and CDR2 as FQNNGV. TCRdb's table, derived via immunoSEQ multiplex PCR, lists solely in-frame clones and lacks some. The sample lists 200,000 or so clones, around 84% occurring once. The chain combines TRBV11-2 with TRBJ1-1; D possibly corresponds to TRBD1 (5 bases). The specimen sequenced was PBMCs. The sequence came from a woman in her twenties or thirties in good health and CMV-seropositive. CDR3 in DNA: TGTGCCAGCAGCCCAGGGCGGGGGGGAGCTTTCTTT. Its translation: CASSPGRGGAFF.